This T cell receptor (beta chain) was captured by sequencing in a study of beta chain features in type 1 diabetes. Study-level points and caveats: Relative to healthy donors, patients appeared to have naive, central memory and Treg TCRB repertoires that were more similar.

V lost 3 bases, J lost 8 bases, and 3 bases stayed unmatched. The CDR3 loop spans 12 amino acids. Per germline, CDR1 SNHLY and CDR2 FYNNEI. Notes on this clone: Its antigen is undetermined.

Each donor gave one heparinised blood draw averaging around 120 mL. Each of the CD4+ naive, central memory, regulatory and stem cell-like memory populations was sorted via CD45RO/CCR7/CD25/CD127/CD95/CD27. Purities in excess of 95% were seen in all sorted populations. Sequencing targeted expressed TCRB transcripts, as all isolated RNA had been reverse transcribed. Only in-frame clones appear in the TCRdb table, and some are missing; sequencing was by immunoSEQ multiplex PCR. The sample holds approximately 470,000 clones, around 30% seen once. The sequenced sample was naive CD4+ T cells from blood. The receptor comes from a man aged 18 to 30 in good health. The chain joins TRBV2 to TRBJ2-7; TRBD2 matches at 8 bases. The chain's CDR3 is CASSDFSGKQYF. CDR3 sequence (DNA): TGTGCCAGCAGTGACTTTAGCGGGAAGCAGTACTTC.